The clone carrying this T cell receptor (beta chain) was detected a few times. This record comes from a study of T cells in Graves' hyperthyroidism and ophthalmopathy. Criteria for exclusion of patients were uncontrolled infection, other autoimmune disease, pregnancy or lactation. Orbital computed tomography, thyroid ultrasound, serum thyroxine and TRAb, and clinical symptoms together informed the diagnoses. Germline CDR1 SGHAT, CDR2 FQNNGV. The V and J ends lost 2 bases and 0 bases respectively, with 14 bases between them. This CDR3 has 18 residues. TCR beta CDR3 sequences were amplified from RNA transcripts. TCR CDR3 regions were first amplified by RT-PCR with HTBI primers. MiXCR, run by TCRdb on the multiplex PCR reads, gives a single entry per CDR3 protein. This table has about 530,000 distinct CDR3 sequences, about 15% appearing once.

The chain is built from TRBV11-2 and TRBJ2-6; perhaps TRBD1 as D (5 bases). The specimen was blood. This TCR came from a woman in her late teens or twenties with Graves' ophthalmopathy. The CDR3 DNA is TGTGCCAGCAGCTTAAAGAACCCAGGGTCCTCTGGGGCCAACGTCCTGACTTTC. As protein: CASSLKNPGSSGANVLTF.